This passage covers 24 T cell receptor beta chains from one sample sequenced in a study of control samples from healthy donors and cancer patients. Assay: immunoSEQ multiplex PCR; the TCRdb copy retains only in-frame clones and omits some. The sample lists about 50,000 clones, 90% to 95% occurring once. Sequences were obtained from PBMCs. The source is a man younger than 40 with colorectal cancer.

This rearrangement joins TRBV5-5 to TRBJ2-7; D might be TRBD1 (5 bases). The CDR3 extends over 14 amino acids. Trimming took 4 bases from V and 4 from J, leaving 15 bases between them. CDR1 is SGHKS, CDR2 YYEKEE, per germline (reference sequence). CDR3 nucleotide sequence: TGTGCCAGCAGCCCCATCGGTGGGGCGTACGAGCAGTACGTC. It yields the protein CASSPIGGAYEQYV.

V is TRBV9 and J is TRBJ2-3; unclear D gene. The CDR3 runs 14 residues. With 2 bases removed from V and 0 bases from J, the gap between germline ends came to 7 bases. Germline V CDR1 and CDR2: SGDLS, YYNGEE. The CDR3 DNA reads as TGTGCCAGCAGCGTTACGGGTAGCACAGATACGCAGTATTTT. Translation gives CASSVTGSTDTQYF.

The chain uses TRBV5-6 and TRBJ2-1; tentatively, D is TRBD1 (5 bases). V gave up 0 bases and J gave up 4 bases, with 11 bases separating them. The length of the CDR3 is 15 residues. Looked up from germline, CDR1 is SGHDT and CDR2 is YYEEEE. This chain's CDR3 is CASSLAERQYNEQFF. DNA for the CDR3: TGTGCCAGCAGCTTGGCCGAACGACAGTACAATGAGCAGTTCTTC. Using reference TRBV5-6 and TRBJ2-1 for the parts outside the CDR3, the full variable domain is DAGVTQSPTHLIKTRGQQVTLRCSPKSGHDTVSWYQQALGQGPQFIFQYYEEEERQRGNFPDRFSGHQFPNYSSELNVNALLLGDSALYLCASSLAERQYNEQFFGPGTRLTVL.

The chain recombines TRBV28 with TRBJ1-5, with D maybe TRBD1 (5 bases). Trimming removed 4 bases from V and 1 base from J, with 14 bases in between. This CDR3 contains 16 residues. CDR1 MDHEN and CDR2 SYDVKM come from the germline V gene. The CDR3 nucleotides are TGTGCCAGCAGTTCAAGCCGCCGGGGGAGCAATCAGCCCCAGCATTTT. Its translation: CASSSSRRGSNQPQHF.

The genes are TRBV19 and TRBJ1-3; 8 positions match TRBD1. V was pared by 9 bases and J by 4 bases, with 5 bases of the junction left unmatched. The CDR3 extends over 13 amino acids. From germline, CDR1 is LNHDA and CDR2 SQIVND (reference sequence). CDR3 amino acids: CASLGQGGNTIYF. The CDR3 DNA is TGTGCCAGCCTAGGACAGGGAGGAAACACCATATATTTT.

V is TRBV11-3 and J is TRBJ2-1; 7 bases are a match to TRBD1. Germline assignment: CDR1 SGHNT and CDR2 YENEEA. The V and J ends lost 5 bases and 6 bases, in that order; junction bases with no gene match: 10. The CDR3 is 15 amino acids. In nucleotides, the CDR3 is TGTGCCAGCAGCCCGATCGGGACAGCCGGCAATGAGCAGTTCTTC. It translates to CASSPIGTAGNEQFF.

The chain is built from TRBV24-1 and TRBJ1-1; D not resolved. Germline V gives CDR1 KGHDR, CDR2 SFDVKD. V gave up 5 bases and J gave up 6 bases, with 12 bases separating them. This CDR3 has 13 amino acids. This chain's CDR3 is CATSGLGGAEAFF. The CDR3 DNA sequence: TGTGCCACCAGTGGTCTAGGAGGCGCTGAAGCTTTCTTT.

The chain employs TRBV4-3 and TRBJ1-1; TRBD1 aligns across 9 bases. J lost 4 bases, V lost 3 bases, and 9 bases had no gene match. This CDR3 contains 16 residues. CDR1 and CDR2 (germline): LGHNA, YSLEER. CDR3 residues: CASSQDTGGDATEAFF. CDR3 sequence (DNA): TGCGCCAGCAGCCAGGATACAGGGGGCGACGCCACTGAAGCTTTCTTT.

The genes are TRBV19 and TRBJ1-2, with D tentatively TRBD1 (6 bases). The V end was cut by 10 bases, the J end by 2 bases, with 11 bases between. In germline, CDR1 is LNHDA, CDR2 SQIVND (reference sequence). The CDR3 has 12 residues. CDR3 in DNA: TGTGCCACCCTAGACAGGAACTATGGCTACACCTTC. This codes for CATLDRNYGYTF.

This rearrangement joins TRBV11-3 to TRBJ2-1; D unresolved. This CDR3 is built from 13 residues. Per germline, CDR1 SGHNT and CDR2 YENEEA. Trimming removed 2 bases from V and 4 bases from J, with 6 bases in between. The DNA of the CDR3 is TGTGCCAGCAGCTTAAACTATTACAATGAGCAGTTCTTC. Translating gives CASSLNYYNEQFF.

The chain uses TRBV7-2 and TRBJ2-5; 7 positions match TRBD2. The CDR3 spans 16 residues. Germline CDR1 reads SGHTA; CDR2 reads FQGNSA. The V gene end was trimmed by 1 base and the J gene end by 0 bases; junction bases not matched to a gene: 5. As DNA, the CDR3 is TGTGCCAGCAGCTTAGGGGGGGGGACTAACCAAGAGACCCAGTACTTC. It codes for CASSLGGGTNQETQYF.

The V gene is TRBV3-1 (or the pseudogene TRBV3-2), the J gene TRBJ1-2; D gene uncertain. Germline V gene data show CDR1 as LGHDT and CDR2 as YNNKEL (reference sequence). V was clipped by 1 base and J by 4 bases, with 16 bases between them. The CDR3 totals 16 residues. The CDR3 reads CASSQGTFGVRYGYTF. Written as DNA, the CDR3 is TGTGCCAGCAGCCAAGGTACCTTCGGGGTTCGCTATGGCTACACCTTC.

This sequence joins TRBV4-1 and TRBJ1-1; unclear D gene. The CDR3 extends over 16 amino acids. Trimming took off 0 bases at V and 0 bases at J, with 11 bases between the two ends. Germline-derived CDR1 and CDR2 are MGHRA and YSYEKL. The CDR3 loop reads CASSQDGGRLNTEAFF. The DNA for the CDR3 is TGCGCCAGCAGCCAAGATGGAGGGAGGTTGAACACTGAAGCTTTCTTT.

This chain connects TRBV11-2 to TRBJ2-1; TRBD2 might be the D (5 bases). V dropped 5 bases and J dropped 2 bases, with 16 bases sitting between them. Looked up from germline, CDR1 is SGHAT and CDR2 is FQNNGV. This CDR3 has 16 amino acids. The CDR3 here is CASSRIEGLTYNEQFF. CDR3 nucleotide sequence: TGTGCCAGCAGCCGTATAGAGGGCCTTACCTACAATGAGCAGTTCTTC.

The CDR3 DNA reads TGCAGCGCCCGGGTCAGGACTGACACCGGGGAGCTGTTTTTT. Its protein is CSARVRTDTGELFF. The V gene is TRBV29-1, the J gene TRBJ2-2; a weak D match, TRBD2 (5 bases). The V end was cut by 7 bases, the J end by 3 bases, with 15 bases between. Looked up from germline, CDR1 is SQVTM and CDR2 is ANQGSEA. This CDR3 comprises 14 residues.

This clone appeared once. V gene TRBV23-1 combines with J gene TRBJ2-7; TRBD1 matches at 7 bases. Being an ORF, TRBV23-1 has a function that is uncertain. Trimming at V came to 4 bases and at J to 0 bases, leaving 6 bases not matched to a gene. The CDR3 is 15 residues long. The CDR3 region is CASSRQGQSSYEQYF. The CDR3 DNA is TGCGCCAGCAGTCGACAGGGCCAGAGCTCCTACGAGCAGTACTTC.

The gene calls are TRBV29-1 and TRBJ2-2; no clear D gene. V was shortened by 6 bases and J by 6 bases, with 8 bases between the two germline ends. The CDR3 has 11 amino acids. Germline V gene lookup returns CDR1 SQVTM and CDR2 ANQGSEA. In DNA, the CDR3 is TGCAGCGTAGACACGTCCGGGGAGCTGTTTTTT. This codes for CSVDTSGELFF.

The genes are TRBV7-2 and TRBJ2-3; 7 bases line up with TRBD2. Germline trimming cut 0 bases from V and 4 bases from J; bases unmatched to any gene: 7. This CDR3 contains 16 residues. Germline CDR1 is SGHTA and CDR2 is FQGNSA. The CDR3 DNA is TGTGCCAGCAGCTTAGCGCTCAGCGGGGTCCCAGATACGCAGTATTTT. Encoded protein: CASSLALSGVPDTQYF.

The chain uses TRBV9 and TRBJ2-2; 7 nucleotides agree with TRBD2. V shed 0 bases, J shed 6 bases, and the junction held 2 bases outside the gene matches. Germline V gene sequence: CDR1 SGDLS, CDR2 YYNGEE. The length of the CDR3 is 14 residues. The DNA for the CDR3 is TGTGCCAGCAGCGTAGACCTAGCGGCCGGGGAGCTGTTTTTT. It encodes CASSVDLAAGELFF.

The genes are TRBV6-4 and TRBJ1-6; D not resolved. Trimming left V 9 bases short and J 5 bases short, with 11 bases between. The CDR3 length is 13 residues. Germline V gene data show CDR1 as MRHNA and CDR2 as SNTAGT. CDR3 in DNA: TGTGCCAGTGCGGCAGACGATAATTCACCCCTCCACTTT. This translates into CASAADDNSPLHF.

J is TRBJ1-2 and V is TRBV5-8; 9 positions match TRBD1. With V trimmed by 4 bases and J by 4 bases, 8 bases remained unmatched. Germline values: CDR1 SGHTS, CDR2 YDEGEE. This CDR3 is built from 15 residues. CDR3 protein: CASSIGTGISYGYTF. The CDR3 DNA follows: TGTGCCAGCAGCATTGGGACAGGGATATCCTATGGCTACACCTTC.

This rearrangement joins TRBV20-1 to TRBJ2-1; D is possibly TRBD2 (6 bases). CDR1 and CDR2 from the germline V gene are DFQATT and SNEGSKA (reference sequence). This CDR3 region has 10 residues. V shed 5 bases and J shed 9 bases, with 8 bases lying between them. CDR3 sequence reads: CSARDFEQFF. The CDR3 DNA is TGCAGTGCTCGGGACTTTGAGCAGTTCTTC.

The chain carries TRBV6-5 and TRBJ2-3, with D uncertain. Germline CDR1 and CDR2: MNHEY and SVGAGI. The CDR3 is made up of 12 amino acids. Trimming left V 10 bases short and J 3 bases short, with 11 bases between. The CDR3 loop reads CATQSQTDTQYF. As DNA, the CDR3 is TGTGCCACCCAGAGTCAGACAGATACGCAGTATTTT.

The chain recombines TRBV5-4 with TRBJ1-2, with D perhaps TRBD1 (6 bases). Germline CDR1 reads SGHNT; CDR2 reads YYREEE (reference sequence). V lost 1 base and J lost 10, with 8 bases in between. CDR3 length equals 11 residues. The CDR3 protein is CASSLTGYYTF. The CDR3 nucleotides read TGTGCCAGCAGCTTGACAGGGTACTACACCTTC.